Presented here are 23 T cell receptor beta chains from one specimen sequenced in a study of cytomegalovirus exposure and HLA in healthy donors. The study ran its PCR with 60 Vbeta and 13 Jbeta primers. Method: immunoSEQ multiplex PCR; TCRdb's copy keeps in-frame clones and lacks some. The sample gives about 180,000 clones, around 78% of which show up once; around 1.5% is in the top ten. Sequenced input: PBMCs. Source of these receptors: a man younger than 35 in good health and CMV-seronegative.

The sample holds a few counts of this clone. The chain has TRBV2 and TRBJ1-4, with 10 bases matching TRBD1. Germline CDR1 and CDR2: SNHLY and FYNNEI. Trimming removed 8 bases from V and 11 bases from J; junction bases left unmatched: 8. This CDR3 region has 13 residues. CDR3 DNA sequence: TGTGCCAGCCTCGGACAGGGGGTGGGGAAACTGTTTTTT. As protein: CASLGQGVGKLFF.

The chain has TRBV18 and TRBJ1-1, with TRBD1 matching 9 bases. CDR3 length: 18 residues. V gave up 3 bases and J gave up 0 bases; unmatched junction bases: 11. Germline loops: CDR1 KGHSH, CDR2 LQKENI. The CDR3 bases are TGTGCCAGCTCACCCCTCGGGACAGGGCTAATAATGAACACTGAAGCTTTCTTT. Translated: CASSPLGTGLIMNTEAFF.

J is TRBJ1-2 and V is TRBV20-1, with D perhaps TRBD1 (5 bases). The germline V gene encodes CDR1 DFQATT and CDR2 SNEGSKA (reference sequence). Trimming stripped 6 bases from V and 6 bases from J, with 5 bases between. This CDR3 comprises 9 residues. CDR3 DNA sequence: TGCAGTGCAGGGGATGGCTACACCTTC. It translates to CSAGDGYTF.

The genes are TRBV7-2 and TRBJ1-5; 9 nucleotides agree with TRBD1. The ends lost 7 bases at V and 5 bases at J; junction bases unmatched: 6. The CDR3 extends over 14 amino acids. CDR1 is SGHTA, CDR2 FQGNSA, per germline. CDR3 amino acids: CASTRQGVYQPQHF. The CDR3 DNA sequence: TGTGCCAGCACCCGACAGGGGGTCTATCAGCCCCAGCATTTT.

The chain links TRBV5-4 to TRBJ1-2, with 8 bases that match TRBD1. This CDR3 region has 16 residues. V shed 0 bases, J shed 4 bases, and the junction held 8 bases outside the gene matches. Germline assignment: CDR1 SGHNT and CDR2 YYREEE (reference sequence). The CDR3 region is CASSLAGDRSSYGYTF. CDR3 coding DNA: TGTGCCAGCAGCTTGGCCGGGGACAGGTCTTCCTATGGCTACACCTTC.

The genes are TRBV9 and TRBJ2-7; 9 positions agree with TRBD1. The CDR3 contains 12 residues. The trim removed 7 bases at V and 5 bases at J, leaving 4 bases unmatched. CDR1 SGDLS and CDR2 YYNGEE come from the germline V gene. The CDR3 region is CASGTGINEQYF. CDR3 in DNA: TGTGCCAGCGGGACAGGGATTAACGAGCAGTACTTC.

This clone has only one observation. The chain employs TRBV28 and TRBJ2-5; 14 bases map to TRBD2. Germline CDR1 is MDHEN and CDR2 is SYDVKM. CDR3 length: 18 residues. V was clipped by 7 bases and J by 2 bases; unmatched bases: 12. The chain's CDR3 is CASTRTSGRPSKQETQYF. The CDR3 DNA reads TGTGCCAGCACCAGGACTAGCGGGAGGCCTTCGAAACAAGAGACCCAGTACTTC.

This clone was found once. This chain joins TRBV30 and TRBJ1-4; weak D call: TRBD1 (5 bases). Trimming left V 5 bases short and J 5 bases short, with 12 bases between. There are 13 residues in the CDR3. Germline loops: CDR1 GTSNPN, CDR2 SVGIG (reference sequence). The CDR3: CAWAGTDNEKLFF. DNA of the CDR3: TGTGCCTGGGCGGGGACGGACAATGAAAAACTGTTTTTT.

The CDR3 coding sequence is TGTGCCAGCGCATCACTCAGAGGACAGCCGAACACTGAAGCTTTCTTT. The encoded protein is CASASLRGQPNTEAFF. The chain has TRBV7-9 and TRBJ1-1, with a tentative D call TRBD1 (6 bases). Germline CDR1 and CDR2: SEHNR and FQNEAQ (reference sequence). There are 16 residues in the CDR3. V was pared by 8 bases and J by 1 base, with 20 bases between.

A note on this clone: In the same sample, other DNA sequences code for this CDR3. CDR3 residues: CASSVGQGNYGYTF. DNA for the CDR3: TGTGCCAGCAGCGTAGGGCAGGGTAACTATGGCTACACCTTC. The genes are TRBV9 and TRBJ1-2; D possibly corresponds to TRBD1 (5 bases). Trimming left V 0 bases short and J 1 base short, with 7 bases between. The CDR3 totals 14 residues. Germline loops: CDR1 SGDLS, CDR2 YYNGEE.

This clone has just a few counts. This chain links TRBV5-8 with TRBJ1-1, with D hard to call. The V end lost 4 bases, the J end lost 1 base, and 5 bases lay between the germline ends. CDR3 length: 12 residues. The germline V gene encodes CDR1 SGHTS and CDR2 YDEGEE. The CDR3 nucleotides are TGTGCCAGCAGCCTACCGAACACTGAAGCTTTCTTT. This translates into CASSLPNTEAFF.

V gene TRBV6-1 combines with J gene TRBJ2-7; 8 bases fit TRBD1. CDR1 is MNHNS and CDR2 is SASEGT in the germline V gene. The CDR3 is made up of 22 amino acids. Trimming cost V 0 bases and J 1 base; bases outside gene matches: 23. In nucleotides, the CDR3 is TGTGCCAGCAGTGAAGCACCCCCGGCCCCAGGGGGCGCCCCCCTAGGGTCCTACGAGCAGTACTTC. As protein: CASSEAPPAPGGAPLGSYEQYF.

The rearrangement links TRBV7-3 to TRBJ1-1; D may be TRBD1 (6 bases). The germline CDR1 and CDR2 sequences are SGHTA and FQGTGA. This CDR3 has 13 residues. V lost 8 bases and J lost 7, with 17 bases in between. The CDR3 nucleotides read TGTGCCAGCGCCCCCGGGGGGCCTTTTGAAGCTTTCTTT. Protein sequence: CASAPGGPFEAFF.

The chain employs TRBV5-8 and TRBJ2-7; 12 positions agree with TRBD2. CDR3 length: 15 amino acids. Trimming cost V 4 bases and J 7 bases; bases outside gene matches: 9. Germline V lookup: CDR1 SGHTS, CDR2 YDEGEE. CDR3 sequence reads: CASSIPGLAGGEQYF. The CDR3 nucleotides read TGTGCCAGCAGCATCCCGGGACTAGCGGGTGGAGAGCAGTACTTC.

The chain combines TRBV5-6 with TRBJ2-3; D is uncertain. CDR3 length: 15 residues. V lost 1 base and J 0 bases, leaving 9 bases between the germline ends. Germline-derived CDR1 and CDR2 are SGHDT and YYEEEE. This CDR3 reads CASSLLASSTDTQYF. CDR3 nucleotides: TGTGCCAGCAGCTTGTTGGCTTCTAGCACAGATACGCAGTATTTT.

The V gene is TRBV19, the J gene TRBJ1-2, with a possible D match to TRBD1 (6 bases). V lost 11 bases and J lost 4, with 14 bases in between. This CDR3 contains 12 residues. Germline values: CDR1 LNHDA, CDR2 SQIVND (reference sequence). The CDR3 DNA follows: TGTGCCGTGAACTCCAGGGGCTATGGCTACACCTTC. Translation gives CAVNSRGYGYTF.

V usage is TRBV7-8 and J usage is TRBJ2-5; 7 nucleotides align to TRBD1. In germline, CDR1 is SGHVS, CDR2 FQNEAQ. J lost 3 bases, V lost 5 bases, and 15 bases had no gene match. There are 17 residues in the CDR3. The CDR3 DNA sequence: TGTGCCAGCAGCCCCGGCTTTTGGGACAGCAATAAAGAGACCCAGTACTTC. Translated: CASSPGFWDSNKETQYF.

The CDR3 nucleotides read TGTGCCATCAGTGATCCTGGACAGGCTGCTAACTATGGCTACACCTTC. Protein sequence: CAISDPGQAANYGYTF. This chain connects TRBV10-3 to TRBJ1-2, with TRBD1 identical over 7 bases. With V trimmed by 3 bases and J by 0 bases, 7 bases remained unmatched. The CDR3 is 16 amino acids. Germline V gene sequence: CDR1 ENHRY, CDR2 SYGVKD.

The CDR3 DNA reads as TGTGCCAGCAGCGTAGCAGAGGAGGGGATTCCCTACGAGCAGTACTTC. It specifies CASSVAEEGIPYEQYF. The V call is TRBV9, the J call TRBJ2-7; maybe TRBD2 (6 bases). There are 16 residues in the CDR3. CDR1 is SGDLS and CDR2 is YYNGEE in the germline V gene. V gave up 0 bases and J gave up 2 bases, with 15 bases separating them.

The V gene is TRBV28, the J gene TRBJ1-2; TRBD1 matches 7 bases. Germline V gene lookup returns CDR1 MDHEN and CDR2 SYDVKM. The CDR3 extends over 13 amino acids. V dropped 1 base and J dropped 7; count of bases not matched to a gene: 3. This CDR3 reads CASSLSGGPGYTF. The DNA for the CDR3 is TGTGCCAGCAGTTTATCAGGGGGGCCTGGCTACACCTTC.

This chain links TRBV7-9 with TRBJ1-1, with D perhaps TRBD1 (6 bases). Deletions cut 6 bases from V and 7 bases from J, with 15 bases between. CDR3 length: 13 residues. Germline V gives CDR1 SEHNR, CDR2 FQNEAQ (reference sequence). Written as DNA, the CDR3 is TGTGCCAGCAGGCCAACAGGGATCAGTGAAGCTTTCTTT. Amino acids: CASRPTGISEAFF. The whole variable domain, filled in from reference TRBV7-9 and TRBJ1-1, reads DTGVSQNPRHKITKRGQNVTFRCDPISEHNRLYWYRQTLGQGPEFLTYFQNEAQLEKSRLLSDRFSAERPKGSFSTLEIQRTEQGDSAMYLCASRPTGISEAFFGQGTRLTVV.

This rearrangement joins TRBV5-8 to TRBJ1-6; D call uncertain. The CDR3 is made up of 17 amino acids. V was shortened by 4 bases and J by 3 bases, with 17 bases between the two germline ends. Germline CDR1 SGHTS, CDR2 YDEGEE. The CDR3 protein is CASSPNRGDDYNSPLHF. The CDR3 coding sequence is TGTGCCAGCAGCCCTAATCGAGGTGATGACTATAATTCACCCCTCCACTTT.

Remarks on this clone: At one of its ends the junction is not consistent with the germline gene, which may arise from a read error. The chain uses TRBV2 and TRBJ1-2, with D possibly TRBD1 on 6 matching bases. CDR3 size: 13 residues. Germline V gene data show CDR1 as SNHLY and CDR2 as FYNNEI. Written as DNA, the CDR3 is TGTGCCAGCAGCCAGGGGAGCTCGGGGGGCTACGCCTTC. It specifies CASSQGSSGGYAF.